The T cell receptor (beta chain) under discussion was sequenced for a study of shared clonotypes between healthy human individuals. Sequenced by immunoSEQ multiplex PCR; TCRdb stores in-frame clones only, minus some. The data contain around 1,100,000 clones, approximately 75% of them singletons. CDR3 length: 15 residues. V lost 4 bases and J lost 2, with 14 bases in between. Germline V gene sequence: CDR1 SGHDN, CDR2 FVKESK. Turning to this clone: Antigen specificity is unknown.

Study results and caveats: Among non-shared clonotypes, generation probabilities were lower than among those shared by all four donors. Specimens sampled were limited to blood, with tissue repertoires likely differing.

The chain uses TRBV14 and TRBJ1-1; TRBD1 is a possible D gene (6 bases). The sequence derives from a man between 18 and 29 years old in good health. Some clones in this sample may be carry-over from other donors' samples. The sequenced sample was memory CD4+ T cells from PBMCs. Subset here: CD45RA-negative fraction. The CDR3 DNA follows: TGTGCCAGCAGCCCCTTACAGGGATTAAACACTGAAGCTTTCTTT. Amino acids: CASSPLQGLNTEAFF.